This TCR beta chain was found in a study of shared clonotypes between healthy human individuals. Study observations and caveats: Naive subsets tended to show greater estimated richness than memory subsets.

This clone appeared a single time. Its antigen is unidentified. The CDR3 totals 21 residues. V was clipped by 5 bases and J by 3 bases, with 32 bases between them. Per germline, CDR1 MNHEY and CDR2 SMNVEV (reference sequence). Measured with immunoSEQ multiplex PCR; TCRdb has only the in-frame clones, and not every one. The table lists millions of clones, over 85% of them singletons. The sample consisted of naive CD4+ T cells sorted from blood. Subset meaning: CD45RA+ positively selected. V usage is TRBV27 and J usage is TRBJ1-5, with a tentative D call TRBD1 (5 bases). The clonotype originates from a man aged 18 to 29 in good health. DNA for the CDR3: TGTGCCAGCAGTCCCAGGGAGTTCGGAACCCCTAGGAGTATGGACAATCAGCCCCAGCATTTT. Protein sequence: CASSPREFGTPRSMDNQPQHF.